The 10 T cell receptor beta chains below all came from one sample that was sequenced in a study of T cell repertoires in aging, cancer and after chemotherapy. Peripheral blood genomic DNA, not sorted cells or RNA, was the template. A mixed TRB-A/B primer pool amplified rearranged TRB by multiplex touch-down PCR. Each CDR3 protein gets one entry after TCRdb re-called the multiplex PCR reads with MiXCR. The sample includes 2,500 to 3,500 distinct CDR3 sequences, 20% to 25% of them seen just once. The sample consisted of blood. Receptors were obtained from a human donor with a solid tumor.

By frequency in the sample, this clonotype is medium-sized. J is TRBJ1-6 and V is TRBV18; 9 bases map to TRBD1. There are 15 residues in the CDR3. The trim removed 3 bases at V and 9 bases at J, leaving 6 bases unmatched. Germline CDR1 KGHSH, CDR2 LQKENI. The CDR3 reads CASSPEGQGGSPLHF. DNA of the CDR3: TGTGCCAGCTCACCTGAGGGACAGGGTGGTTCACCCCTCCACTTT.

This clonotype is medium-sized in the sample. V is TRBV6-5 and J is TRBJ1-2, with 9 bases lining up with TRBD1. The CDR3 totals 15 residues. Trimming cost V 1 base and J 8 bases; bases outside gene matches: 8. In germline, CDR1 is MNHEY, CDR2 SVGAGI. This CDR3 reads CASSYLGQGRVGYTF. The CDR3 region has the DNA TGTGCCAGCAGTTACTTGGGACAGGGACGAGTAGGCTACACCTTC.

This clonotype is deemed medium-sized. The rearrangement links TRBV7-9 to TRBJ1-2; D is possibly TRBD1 (5 bases). There are 15 residues in the CDR3. Trimming shortened V by 0 bases and J by 6 bases, and 14 bases separated the two germline ends. The germline gives CDR1 SEHNR, CDR2 FQNEAQ (reference sequence). The CDR3 here is CASSLAKAGDNGYTF. In nucleotides, the CDR3 is TGTGCCAGCAGCTTAGCAAAGGCGGGGGATAATGGCTACACCTTC.

This clonotype is deemed medium-sized. The chain has TRBV19 and TRBJ1-5; TRBD1 agrees at 7 bases. Germline CDR1 and CDR2: LNHDA and SQIVND (reference sequence). Trimming took 4 bases from V and 2 from J; bases not matched to a gene: 14. The CDR3 consists of 18 residues. This CDR3 reads CASSKPRPGQYGNQPQHF. The CDR3 DNA reads TGTGCCAGTAGTAAACCTCGACCGGGACAGTATGGCAATCAGCCCCAGCATTTT. The variable domain in full, completed from reference TRBV19 and TRBJ1-5, reads DGGITQSPKYLFRKEGQNVTLSCEQNLNHDAMYWYRQDPGQGLRLIYYSQIVNDFQKGDIAEGYSVSREKKESFPLTVTSAQKNPTAFYLCASSKPRPGQYGNQPQHFGDGTRLSIL.

This clonotype was seen a few times. The V call is TRBV4-1, the J call TRBJ1-5; maybe TRBD1 (5 bases). Trimming pared 1 base from V and 1 base from J, leaving 5 bases between. This CDR3 has 14 residues. The germline CDR1 and CDR2 sequences are MGHRA and YSYEKL. In nucleotides, the CDR3 is TGCGCCAGCAGCCAAGGGGGGAGCAATCAGCCCCAGCATTTT. Residues: CASSQGGSNQPQHF.

This clonotype is classed as large. This CDR3 reads CASSSIAGGQTEQFF. The CDR3 DNA reads as TGTGCCAGTAGTTCAATAGCGGGGGGGCAAACTGAGCAGTTCTTC. The chain is built from TRBV19 and TRBJ2-1, with 11 bases identical to TRBD2. The CDR3 totals 15 residues. With V trimmed by 5 bases and J by 9 bases, 9 bases remained unmatched. The germline V gene encodes CDR1 LNHDA and CDR2 SQIVND (reference sequence).

By share, this clonotype ranks as medium-sized (0.01 to 0.1%). The chain has TRBV5-5 and TRBJ2-7; D possibly corresponds to TRBD1 (5 bases). Germline V gene sequence: CDR1 SGHKS, CDR2 YYEKEE (reference sequence). Trimming cost V 2 bases and J 0 bases, with 12 bases left between them. The CDR3 has 15 amino acids. CDR3 sequence: CASSFDYRLSYEQYF. The CDR3 nucleotides are TGTGCCAGCAGCTTCGATTACAGGCTCTCCTACGAGCAGTACTTC.

This clonotype is judged medium-sized. V usage is TRBV6-2 or TRBV6-3 and J usage is TRBJ1-5; a possible D gene is TRBD1 (6 bases). This CDR3 is built from 15 residues. CDR1 and CDR2 (germline): MNHEY, SVGEGT. Deletions cut 4 bases from V and 0 bases from J, with 10 bases between. CDR3 DNA sequence: TGTGCCAGCAGTTCAGGGGACCTTAGCAATCAGCCCCAGCATTTT. It is translated as CASSSGDLSNQPQHF.

V usage is TRBV6-1 and J usage is TRBJ2-6; 9 nucleotides agree with TRBD1. In germline, CDR1 is MNHNS, CDR2 SASEGT. CDR3 length equals 19 residues. V lost 3 bases and J lost 4; bases outside the gene matches: 13. The CDR3 nucleotides are TGTGCCAGCAGTGACAACCCGGGACAGGGCATTTCGGGGGCCAACGTCCTGACTTTC. Residues: CASSDNPGQGISGANVLTF.

On this clonotype itself: This may be a read error, as it is one base from a much larger clone. The V gene is TRBV7-9, the J gene TRBJ1-2; tentatively, D is TRBD1 (5 bases). V lost 6 bases to trimming and J lost 3 bases, with 20 bases between them. The germline V gene has CDR1 SEHNR and CDR2 FQNEAQ (reference sequence). This CDR3 has 16 residues. The CDR3 sequence is CASRSWRGEVHYGYTF. In DNA, the CDR3 is TGTGCCAGCAGATCGTGGCGAGGGGAGGTGCACTATGGCTACACCTTC.